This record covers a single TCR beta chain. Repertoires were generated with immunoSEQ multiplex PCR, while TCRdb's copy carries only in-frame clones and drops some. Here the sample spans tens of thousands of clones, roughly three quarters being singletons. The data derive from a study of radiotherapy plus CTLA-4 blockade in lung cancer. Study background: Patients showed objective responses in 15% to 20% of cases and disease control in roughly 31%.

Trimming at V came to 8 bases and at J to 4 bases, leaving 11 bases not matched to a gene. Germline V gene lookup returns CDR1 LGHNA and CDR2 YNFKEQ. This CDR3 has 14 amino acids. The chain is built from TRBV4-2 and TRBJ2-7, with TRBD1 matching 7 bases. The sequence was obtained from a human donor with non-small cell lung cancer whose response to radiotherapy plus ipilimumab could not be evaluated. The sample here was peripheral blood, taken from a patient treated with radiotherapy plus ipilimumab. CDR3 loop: CASGPRQGRYEQYF. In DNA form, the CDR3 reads TGTGCCAGCGGGCCGAGACAGGGAAGATACGAGCAGTACTTC.